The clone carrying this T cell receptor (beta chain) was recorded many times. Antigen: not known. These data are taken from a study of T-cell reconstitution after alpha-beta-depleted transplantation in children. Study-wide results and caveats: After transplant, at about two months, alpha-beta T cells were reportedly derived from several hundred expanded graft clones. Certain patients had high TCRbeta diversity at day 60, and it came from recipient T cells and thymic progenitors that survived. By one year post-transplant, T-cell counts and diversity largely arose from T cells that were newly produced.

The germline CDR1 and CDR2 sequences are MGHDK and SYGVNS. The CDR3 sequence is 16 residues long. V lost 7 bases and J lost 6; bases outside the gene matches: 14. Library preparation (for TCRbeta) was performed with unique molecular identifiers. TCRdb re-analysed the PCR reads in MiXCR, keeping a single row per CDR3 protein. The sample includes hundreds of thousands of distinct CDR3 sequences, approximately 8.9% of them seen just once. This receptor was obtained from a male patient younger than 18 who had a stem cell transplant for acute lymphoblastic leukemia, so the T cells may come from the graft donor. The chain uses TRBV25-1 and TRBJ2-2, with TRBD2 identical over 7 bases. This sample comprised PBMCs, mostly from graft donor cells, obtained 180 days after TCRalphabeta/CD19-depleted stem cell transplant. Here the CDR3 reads CASTPAGLPNPGELFF. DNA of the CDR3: TGTGCCAGCACTCCAGCGGGGCTTCCAAACCCCGGGGAGCTGTTTTTT.